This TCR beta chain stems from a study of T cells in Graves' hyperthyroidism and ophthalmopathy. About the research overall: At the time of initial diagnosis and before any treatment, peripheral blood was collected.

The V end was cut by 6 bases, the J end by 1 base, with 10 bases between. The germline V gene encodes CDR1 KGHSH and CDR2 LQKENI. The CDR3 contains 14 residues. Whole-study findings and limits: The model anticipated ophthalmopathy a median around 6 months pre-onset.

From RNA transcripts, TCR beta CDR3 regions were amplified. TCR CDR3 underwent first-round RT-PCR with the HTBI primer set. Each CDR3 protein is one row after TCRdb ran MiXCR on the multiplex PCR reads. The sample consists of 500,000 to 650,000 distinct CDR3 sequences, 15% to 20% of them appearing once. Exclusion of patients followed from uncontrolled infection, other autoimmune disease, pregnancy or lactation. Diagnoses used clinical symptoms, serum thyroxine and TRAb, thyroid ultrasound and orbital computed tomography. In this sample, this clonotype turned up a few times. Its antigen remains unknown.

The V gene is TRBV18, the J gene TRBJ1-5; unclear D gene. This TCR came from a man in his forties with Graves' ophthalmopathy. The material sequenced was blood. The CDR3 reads CASSRAGSNQPQHF. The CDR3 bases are TGTGCCAGCTCCCGTGCCGGGAGCAATCAGCCCCAGCATTTT.